This T cell receptor (beta chain) was recovered during a study of cytomegalovirus exposure and HLA in healthy donors. Study findings and constraints: In a later analysis, a missense DCLRE1C variant was linked to TCR beta V- and J-gene trimming. A later analysis found TCR association rates differed by HLA locus, highest for DRB1 and lowest for HLA-C.

With respect to this clone: Its antigen remains unidentified.

Germline loops: CDR1 LGHNT, CDR2 FRNRAP. V was trimmed by 9 bases and J by 4 bases, leaving 21 bases between them. There are 15 residues in the CDR3. Use of 60 Vbeta and 13 Jbeta primers characterized the PCR. The assay was immunoSEQ multiplex PCR, and TCRdb's table has in-frame clones only and misses some. The table shows 95,000 to 100,000 clones, with approximately 76% occurring only once. This receptor was identified in a man aged 35-49 years in good health and CMV-seronegative. Sequencing was performed on PBMCs. The chain carries TRBV12-5 and TRBJ1-2; no clear D gene. The CDR3 region has the DNA TGTGCTAGCCGACCGACAAAAACCTGCCCCTATGGCTACACCTTC. Protein product: CASRPTKTCPYGYTF.